Below, 25 T cell receptor beta chains from the same sample are listed, as sequenced in a study of T-cell reconstitution after alpha-beta-depleted transplantation in children. The library targeted TCRbeta and was prepared with unique molecular identifiers. MiXCR, applied by TCRdb to the PCR reads, yields one record per CDR3 protein. The sample holds roughly 98,000 distinct CDR3 sequences, around 16% seen once. The material was PBMCs, mostly from graft donor cells, obtained 180 days after TCRalphabeta/CD19-depleted stem cell transplant. The receptors shown here come from a male patient aged 2-9 years who had a stem cell transplant for acute lymphoblastic leukemia, so the T cells may come from the graft donor.

This clonotype was picked up a small number of times. The chain links TRBV5-1 to TRBJ2-5; no clear D gene. In germline, CDR1 is SGHRS, CDR2 YFSETQ. Trimming stripped 0 bases from V and 4 bases from J, with 13 bases between. This CDR3 comprises 15 residues. CDR3 loop: CASSLDRTGRETQYF. The CDR3 bases are TGCGCCAGCAGCTTGGATAGGACGGGTCGAGAGACCCAGTACTTC.

This clonotype turned up a few times. The genes are TRBV4-1 and TRBJ2-1; 11 bases are shared with TRBD2. Germline assignment: CDR1 MGHRA and CDR2 YSYEKL. CDR3 length equals 15 residues. V was clipped by 3 bases and J by 7 bases; unmatched bases: 5. This chain's CDR3 is CASSHPTSGENEQFF. In DNA, the CDR3 is TGCGCCAGCAGCCACCCGACTAGCGGGGAAAATGAGCAGTTCTTC.

The chain employs TRBV15 and TRBJ2-3; a possible D gene is TRBD2 (5 bases). The V and J ends lost 5 bases and 1 base respectively, with 16 bases between them. This CDR3 has 16 amino acids. Germline lookup yields CDR1 LNHNV and CDR2 YYDKDF (reference sequence). The CDR3 nucleotides are TGTGCCACCAGCGTCCTACGGGGTATGGGCACAGATACGCAGTATTTT. It specifies CATSVLRGMGTDTQYF.

In this sample, this clonotype turned up a few times. V and J are TRBV18 and TRBJ1-1, with a weak D call TRBD1 (6 bases). Germline CDR1 and CDR2: KGHSH and LQKENI. The CDR3 is 14 amino acids. Trimming removed 2 bases from V and 7 bases from J, with 14 bases in between. CDR3 protein: CASSPSRTGREAFF. The CDR3 DNA reads TGTGCCAGCTCACCATCACGAACAGGGCGTGAAGCTTTCTTT.

This clonotype showed up just a few times. The chain is built from TRBV19 and TRBJ1-2, with D tentatively TRBD1 (5 bases). The V end was cut by 3 bases, the J end by 7 bases, with 12 bases between. The CDR3 extends over 13 amino acids. Germline lookup yields CDR1 LNHDA and CDR2 SQIVND (reference sequence). The chain's CDR3 is CASSIRGVLGYTF. DNA for the CDR3: TGTGCCAGTAGTATCCGGGGGGTCCTTGGCTACACCTTC.

This clonotype has more than one count but fewer than ten. The rearrangement joins TRBV13 to TRBJ2-3; D gene ambiguous. This CDR3 region has 14 residues. V lost 5 bases to trimming and J lost 6 bases, with 15 bases between them. Germline V gives CDR1 PRHDT, CDR2 FYEKMQ (reference sequence). This CDR3 is CASSPGPREDTQYF. The CDR3 coding sequence is TGTGCCAGCAGCCCCGGGCCCCGAGAGGATACGCAGTATTTT.

The chain is built from TRBV7-8 and TRBJ1-5, with a tentative D call TRBD1 (5 bases). In germline, CDR1 is SGHVS, CDR2 FQNEAQ. CDR3 length equals 15 residues. Deletions cut 5 bases from V and 3 bases from J, with 14 bases between. CDR3 amino acids: CASSGQTEHNQPQHF. CDR3 coding DNA: TGTGCCAGCAGCGGACAAACAGAACACAATCAGCCCCAGCATTTT.

The chain uses TRBV27 and TRBJ1-2; D possibly corresponds to TRBD1 (6 bases). V lost 4 bases, J lost 8 bases, and 14 bases lay in between. The CDR3 has 13 residues. Germline V gene data show CDR1 as MNHEY and CDR2 as SMNVEV (reference sequence). The chain's CDR3 is CASSSAIQGGYTF. In DNA, the CDR3 is TGTGCCAGCAGTTCAGCCATACAGGGAGGCTACACCTTC.

This sequence joins TRBV10-3 and TRBJ2-7; the D gene is possibly TRBD1 (6 bases). CDR1 ENHRY and CDR2 SYGVKD come from the germline V gene. Trimming removed 10 bases from V and 10 bases from J, with 17 bases in between. The CDR3 is 11 residues long. The CDR3 here is CATKTGLEQYF. The CDR3 DNA is TGTGCCACCAAAACAGGGTTGGAACAGTACTTC.

This clonotype was observed a few times. This chain uses TRBV12-3 or TRBV12-4 with TRBJ1-6; D might be TRBD1 (6 bases). Deletions cut 6 bases from V and 6 bases from J, with 12 bases between. The CDR3 runs to 14 residues. CDR3 in DNA: TGTGCCAGCAGGCCCGTGGGGGCTAATTCACCCCTCCACTTT. Translated: CASRPVGANSPLHF.

The V gene is TRBV5-1, the J gene TRBJ2-7, with D possibly TRBD1 on 7 matching bases. Germline V lookup: CDR1 SGHRS, CDR2 YFSETQ. V was clipped by 1 base and J by 7 bases, with 12 bases between them. CDR3 length equals 13 residues. The CDR3 DNA reads TGCGCCAGCAGCTTGAACAGGGGAGGAGAGCAGTACTTC. Its translation is CASSLNRGGEQYF.

The CDR3 coding sequence is TGTGCCAGCAGCTTCATGGACGCCGAAGAGACCCAGTACTTC. This sequence encodes CASSFMDAEETQYF. This chain links TRBV11-1 with TRBJ2-5; D unclear. Germline V gene data show CDR1 as SGHAT and CDR2 as FQDESV (reference sequence). The CDR3 runs to 14 residues. Trimming left V 3 bases short and J 3 bases short, with 11 bases between.

This clonotype was counted a few times. This rearrangement joins TRBV7-9 to TRBJ2-7, with D perhaps TRBD2 (5 bases). The germline V and J ends were trimmed by 1 base and 7 bases, with 20 bases remaining between them. The CDR3 length is 16 residues. Germline lookup yields CDR1 SEHNR and CDR2 FQNEAQ (reference sequence). The CDR3 loop reads CASSLGPPPLLGEQYF. In DNA, the CDR3 is TGTGCCAGCAGCTTAGGCCCCCCCCCGCTACTAGGGGAGCAGTACTTC.

Remarks on this clonotype: At one end the junction does not follow the germline gene, possibly because of a read error. The CDR3 DNA sequence: TGTTCCAGCAGTTACTCGATTCCTAGGAGTTTGGGCAATGAGCAGTTCTTC. It codes for CSSSYSIPRSLGNEQFF. This chain joins TRBV6-5 and TRBJ2-1; the D is unclear. Germline V gene data show CDR1 as MNHEY and CDR2 as SVGAGI. CDR3 length: 17 amino acids.

The chain links TRBV11-2 to TRBJ2-2; TRBD2 matches at 8 bases. The CDR3 has 18 amino acids. Germline values: CDR1 SGHAT, CDR2 FQNNGV. V was pared by 5 bases and J by 4 bases, with 15 bases of the junction left unmatched. The CDR3 sequence is CASSREDAGLGSTGELFF. In DNA, the CDR3 is TGTGCCAGCAGCCGTGAGGACGCGGGACTAGGAAGCACCGGGGAGCTGTTTTTT.

V gene TRBV4-3 combines with J gene TRBJ2-5; possible D gene TRBD2, 7 bases. V was pared by 9 bases and J by 5 bases, with 19 bases between. The CDR3 covers 14 residues. CDR1 LGHNA and CDR2 YSLEER come from the germline V gene. CDR3 nucleotides: TGCGCCAGTTCGATTCGGGGGGCCTGGGAGACCCAGTACTTC. Its protein product is CASSIRGAWETQYF.

Details on this clonotype: The junction shows a germline mismatch at one end, possibly a read error. V is TRBV23-1 and J is TRBJ2-5, with TRBD1 as a possible D gene (6 bases). TRBV23-1 is treated as an ORF (open reading frame) with a function not yet certain. The CDR3 contains 14 residues. The CDR3 DNA is TGCGCCAGCAGTTCGGACAGCTACCAAGAGACCCAGTACTTT. This encodes CASSSDSYQETQYF.

This clonotype was seen ten or more times. The CDR3 coding sequence is TGCGCCAGCAGCTTGTCAGTTGACTATGGCTACACCTTC. It codes for CASSLSVDYGYTF. V and J are TRBV5-1 and TRBJ1-2; D remains unclear. The CDR3 runs 13 residues. The germline CDR1 and CDR2 sequences are SGHRS and YFSETQ. Trimming took 1 base from V and 3 from J, leaving 7 bases between them.

This chain joins TRBV20-1 and TRBJ2-5; TRBD1 or TRBD2 may be the D gene (5 bases each). The CDR3 spans 15 residues. Trimming took 5 bases from V and 3 from J, leaving 19 bases between them. Germline V gene data show CDR1 as DFQATT and CDR2 as SNEGSKA (reference sequence). The CDR3 DNA sequence: TGCAGTGCTCCCGACACCGGGACCCCGAAAGAGACCCAGTACTTC. Amino acids: CSAPDTGTPKETQYF.

The rearrangement joins TRBV5-6 to TRBJ2-2; the D gene is possibly TRBD1 (5 bases). The CDR3 has 15 residues. The germline gives CDR1 SGHDT, CDR2 YYEEEE. Trimming removed 0 bases at V and 5 bases at J, with 11 bases between. The DNA of the CDR3 is TGTGCCAGCAGCTTGGACAGGTTCGGAACCGGGGAGCTGTTTTTT. Translated, it gives CASSLDRFGTGELFF.

This clonotype was counted a few times. This sequence joins TRBV9 and TRBJ2-1; D is perhaps TRBD1 (5 bases). CDR1 SGDLS and CDR2 YYNGEE come from the germline V gene. V lost 0 bases to trimming and J lost 3 bases, with 10 bases between them. The CDR3 length is 15 residues. This chain's CDR3 is CASSVATVLYNEQFF. CDR3 nucleotides: TGTGCCAGCAGCGTAGCGACAGTTCTCTACAATGAGCAGTTCTTC.

This clonotype was counted many times. This chain links TRBV6-5 with TRBJ2-1; D gene ambiguous. The CDR3 runs 11 residues. The germline gives CDR1 MNHEY, CDR2 SVGAGI. The ends were cut back, 2 bases at V and 5 bases at J, with 1 base in the middle. The CDR3 sequence is CASSYNNEQFF. CDR3 in DNA: TGTGCCAGCAGTTACAACAATGAGCAGTTCTTC.

The chain carries TRBV7-2 and TRBJ2-5; the match to TRBD1 covers 10 bases. V lost 1 base, J lost 4 bases, and 9 bases stayed unmatched. Germline CDR1 and CDR2: SGHTA and FQGNSA. The CDR3 totals 17 residues. In DNA form, the CDR3 reads TGTGCCAGCAGCTTAGGGACAGGGGGTGGGGGGGGAGAGACCCAGTACTTC. Translated, it gives CASSLGTGGGGGETQYF. The full variable domain, its missing parts supplied by reference TRBV7-2 and TRBJ2-5, is GAGVSQSPSNKVTEKGKDVELRCDPISGHTALYWYRQSLGQGLEFLIYFQGNSAPDKSGLPSDRFSAERTGGSVSTLTIQRTQQEDSAVYLCASSLGTGGGGGETQYFGPGTRLLVL.

This clonotype was picked up a small number of times. The chain carries TRBV6-2 or TRBV6-3 and TRBJ2-4; a possible D gene is TRBD2 (7 bases). The CDR3 extends over 20 amino acids. Germline CDR1 MNHEY, CDR2 SVGEGT. V was pared by 0 bases and J by 6 bases, with 27 bases between. The CDR3 loop is CASSYSTPRGGGLPRNIQYF. DNA of the CDR3: TGTGCCAGCAGTTACTCGACTCCAAGGGGGGGGGGCCTTCCCCGAAACATTCAGTACTTC.

In its sample, this clonotype was seen many times. The CDR3 here is CAWSSRVITPSRPDTQYF. For the CDR3, the DNA is TGTGCCTGGAGTTCGAGGGTGATTACCCCGTCCCGGCCAGATACGCAGTATTTT. This rearrangement joins TRBV30 to TRBJ2-3; D possibly corresponds to TRBD2 (5 bases). In germline, CDR1 is GTSNPN, CDR2 SVGIG (reference sequence). This CDR3 contains 18 residues. Trimming removed 2 bases at V and 4 bases at J, with 25 bases between. Looking up the rest from reference TRBV30 and TRBJ2-3 gives the full variable domain: SQTIHQWPATLVQPVGSPLSLECTVEGTSNPNLYWYRQAAGRGLQLLFYSVGIGQISSEVPQNLSASRPQDRQFILSSKKLLLSDSGFYLCAWSSRVITPSRPDTQYFGPGTRLTVL.